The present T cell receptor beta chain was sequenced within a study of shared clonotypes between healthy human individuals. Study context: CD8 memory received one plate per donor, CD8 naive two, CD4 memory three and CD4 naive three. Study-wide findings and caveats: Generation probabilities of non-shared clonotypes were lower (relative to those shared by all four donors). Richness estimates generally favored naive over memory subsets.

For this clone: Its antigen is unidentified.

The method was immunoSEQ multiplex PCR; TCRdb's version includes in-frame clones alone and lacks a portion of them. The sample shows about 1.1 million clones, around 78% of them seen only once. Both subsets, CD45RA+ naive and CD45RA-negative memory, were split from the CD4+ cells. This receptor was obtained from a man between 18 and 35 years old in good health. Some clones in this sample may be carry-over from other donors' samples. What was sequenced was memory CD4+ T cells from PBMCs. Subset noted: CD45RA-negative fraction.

CDR3 sequence reads: CASSLTFGGDIRGTQYF. CDR3 sequence (DNA): TGTGCCAGCAGCTTAACGTTCGGCGGGGATATCCGGGGCACGCAGTATTTT. The V call is TRBV7-3, the J call TRBJ2-3; tentative D call: TRBD2 (6 bases). The germline CDR1 and CDR2 sequences are SGHTA and FQGTGA. The V gene lost 0 bases and the J gene lost 9 bases, with 22 bases spanning the gap. The CDR3 totals 17 residues.